The clone carrying this T cell receptor (beta chain) showed up just a few times. This sample is drawn from a study of blood T cell repertoires in COVID-19. There are 15 residues in the CDR3. Germline V gene sequence: CDR1 MNHEY, CDR2 SVGEGT. V trimming: 5 bases; J trimming: 1 base; junction bases outside the gene matches: 5. Clones were sequenced by immunoSEQ multiplex PCR, and TCRdb holds only the in-frame ones, with some missing. The data contain roughly 220,000 clones, approximately 78% of them singletons. The chain is built from TRBV6-2 or TRBV6-3 and TRBJ2-1; 7 bases line up with TRBD2. The TCR sequence derives from a woman aged 80 or older with COVID-19, enrolled during active disease. Source material: peripheral blood. CDR3 amino acids: CASSRLAASYNEQFF. For the CDR3, the DNA is TGTGCCAGCAGTAGACTAGCAGCTTCCTACAATGAGCAGTTCTTC.